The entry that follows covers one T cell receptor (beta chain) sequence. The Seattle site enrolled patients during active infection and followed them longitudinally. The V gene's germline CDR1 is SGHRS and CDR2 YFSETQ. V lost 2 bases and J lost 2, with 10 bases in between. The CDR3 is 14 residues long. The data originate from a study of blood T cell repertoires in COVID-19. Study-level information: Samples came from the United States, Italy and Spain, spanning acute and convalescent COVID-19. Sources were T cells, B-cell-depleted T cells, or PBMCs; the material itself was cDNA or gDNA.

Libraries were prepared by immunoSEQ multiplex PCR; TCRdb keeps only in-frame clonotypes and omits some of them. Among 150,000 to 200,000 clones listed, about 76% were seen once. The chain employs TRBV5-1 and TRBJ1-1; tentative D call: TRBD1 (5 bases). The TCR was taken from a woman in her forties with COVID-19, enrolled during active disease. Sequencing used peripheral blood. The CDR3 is CASSFFQGNTEAFF. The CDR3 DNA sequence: TGCGCCAGCAGCTTCTTCCAGGGAAACACTGAAGCTTTCTTT.